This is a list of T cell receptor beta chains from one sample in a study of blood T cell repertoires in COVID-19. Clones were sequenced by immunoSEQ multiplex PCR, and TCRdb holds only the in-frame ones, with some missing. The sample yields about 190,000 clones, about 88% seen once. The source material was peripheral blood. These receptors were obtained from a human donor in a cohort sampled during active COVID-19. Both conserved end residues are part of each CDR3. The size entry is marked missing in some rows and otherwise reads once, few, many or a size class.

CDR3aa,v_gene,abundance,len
CAIRGGDTEAFF,TRBV10-3,.,12
CASSPGSGTNEQFF,TRBV9,.,14
CASSQGGLAGDTQYF,TRBV3-1/TRBV3-2,.,15
CASSEGGQVLGNQPQHF,TRBV10-2,.,17
CASSVSGTTYNEQFF,TRBV9,.,15
CASSRPGLGETQYF,TRBV6-5,.,14
CASSGQGSNQPQHF,TRBV18,few,14
CATIRTGGYEQYF,TRBV24-1,.,13
CASSYSSGNEQFF,TRBV6-2/TRBV6-3,once,13
CASRTGVGEKLFF,TRBV2,.,13
CASSESGGSGNTIYF,TRBV10-2,.,15
CASSQQALVKMNTEAFF,TRBV19,.,17
CASSHEGTARSLCF,TRBV3-1/TRBV3-2,.,14
CAWTRGRRMNTEAFF,TRBV30,.,15
CASSSDTGELFF,TRBV5-1,few,12
CASSLAIDRLYEQYF,TRBV5-1,.,15
CATSRDKISGEQYF,TRBV15,.,14
CASSPSGSSYEQYF,TRBV2,.,14
CASSYQRQGGNSPLHF,TRBV19,.,16
CASSRGLAGGPSYEQYF,TRBV3-1/TRBV3-2,.,17
CASSLEFRRGPGGELFF,TRBV7-2,.,17
CASSYSSLDSPLHF,TRBV6-5,.,14
CASSGGLKFNQPQHF,TRBV7-8,once,15
CASSSGVGSYEQYF,TRBV4-1,.,14
CASSLGGSTEAFF,TRBV5-1,.,13
CATSRDWGYEQYF,TRBV15,.,13
CASSDGPAGYNEQFF,TRBV21-1,.,15
CASSARGSPTYNEQFF,TRBV11-2,.,16
CASSGTGVGQPQHF,TRBV19,.,14
CASSPGQPNSPLHF,TRBV9,.,14
CASSLKGGGFALNTEAFF,TRBV5-4,.,18
CASRTGGGASGYTF,TRBV27,.,14
CASSPGAGYEQYF,TRBV27,.,13
CASSTRPGTGPQVEYF,TRBV11-2,.,16
CASSIGTGLVTDTQYF,TRBV19,.,16
CASSQETTGELFF,TRBV7-9,once,13
CASSLDLDRQFF,TRBV5-4,.,12
CASRAGTGHMNTEAFF,TRBV5-1,.,16
CASMGQGYVGELFF,TRBV19,.,14
CASSGGGEGYTF,TRBV9,.,12
CASGQTGVGNTEAFF,TRBV12-5,.,15
CASSTQGQGGGYTF,TRBV5-5,.,14
CASSDSGSTDTQYF,TRBV7-2,.,14
CASTSLPGQGSHSPLHF,TRBV5-1,few,17
CASSLGGAPTGELFF,TRBV4-1,few,15
CASSFSGGFGYTF,TRBV12-3/TRBV12-4,.,13
CASSSSKGTVHGYTF,TRBV7-2,.,15
CASTTPGSLKRAFF,TRBV5-5,.,14
CASSPDRDRAKLFF,TRBV7-8,few,14
CASSVRSAYGDTQYF,TRBV9,few,15
CASSQNREGYGYTF,TRBV4-3,.,14
CAISGSREGNQPQHF,TRBV10-3,.,15
CASSLVYSSGNTIYF,TRBV11-2,.,15
CASSQGQSQETQYF,TRBV7-7,.,14
CASSLTSGSSPGYEQYF,TRBV28,.,17
CASSRDRGTDTQYF,TRBV5-1,.,14
CAWSGKGLISYEQYF,TRBV30,.,15
CASSVDWTSGSYNEQFF,TRBV9,.,17
CASSPAGSTGGSGYTF,TRBV18,once,16